This TCR beta chain was identified during a study of T cells in Graves' hyperthyroidism and ophthalmopathy. This clonotype showed up just a few times. The CDR3 has 16 amino acids. Germline V gene sequence: CDR1 PRHDT, CDR2 FYEKMQ (reference sequence). Deletions cut 5 bases from V and 0 bases from J, with 13 bases between. Amplification yielded TCR beta CDR3 regions, with RNA transcripts as the source. HTBI primers were the set used in a first-round RT-PCR of the TCR CDR3. MiXCR, run by TCRdb on the multiplex PCR reads, gives a single entry per CDR3 protein. The sample gives 250,000 to 400,000 distinct CDR3 sequences, approximately 15% of which show up once; around 32% is in the top ten.

The gene calls are TRBV13 and TRBJ2-2, with unresolved D. This TCR was sampled from a woman aged 40 to 49 with Graves' ophthalmopathy. The sequenced material came from blood. CDR3 residues: CASSPRKGPNTGELFF. The CDR3 DNA sequence: TGTGCCAGCAGCCCGCGAAAGGGCCCGAACACCGGGGAGCTGTTTTTT.